The clone carrying this T cell receptor (beta chain) has at least ten counts. Its antigen is not identified. The sample originates from a study of T-cell reconstitution after alpha-beta-depleted transplantation in children. Germline values: CDR1 SGHTA, CDR2 FQGNSA. CDR3 length: 13 amino acids. V lost 1 base to trimming and J lost 6 bases; unmatched junction nucleotides: 0. Whole-study results and caveats: Hyperexpanded clones declined; after one year, newly produced T cells mostly supplied diversity. There were some patients whose high TCRbeta diversity at day 60 came from surviving recipient T cells and thymic progenitors.

TCRbeta library construction was performed incorporating unique molecular identifiers. TCRdb independently ran MiXCR on the PCR reads; one entry per CDR3 protein. The table includes approximately 490,000 distinct CDR3 sequences, roughly a tenth detected once. This chain connects TRBV7-2 to TRBJ1-2, with TRBD1 matching over 9 bases. The TCR originated in a child aged 2 to 10 with inherited bone marrow failure, due to receive a stem cell transplant. The sample here was PBMCs, taken before TCRalphabeta/CD19-depleted stem cell transplant. CDR3: CASSLGTGDGYTF. CDR3 bases: TGTGCCAGCAGCTTAGGGACAGGGGATGGCTACACCTTC.